This T cell receptor (beta chain) was obtained from a study of T cells in localized non-small cell lung cancer. Trimming took 5 bases from V and 4 from J, leaving 14 bases between them. CDR1 is SGHNT and CDR2 is YENEEA in the germline V gene. The CDR3 contains 14 residues. This clone was picked up a small number of times. Generated by immunoSEQ multiplex PCR, the TCRdb table keeps only in-frame clones and is missing some. The sample has 2,100 or so clones; approximately 26% are singletons. This receptor was obtained from a woman between 35 and 70 years old with stage I lung adenocarcinoma. The gene calls are TRBV11-3 and TRBJ1-1, with no clear D. The specimen was normal lung tissue next to the tumor, collected before any cancer treatment. The CDR3 coding sequence is TGTGCCAGCAGCCAACCGGAGGAGGCCACTGAAGCTTTCTTT. This codes for CASSQPEEATEAFF.